This T cell receptor beta chain emerged from a study of T cell responses to AZD1222 COVID-19 vaccine. The study's findings and limits: Dominant at 160-218 and 743-854, vaccine-associated CD4 TCRs also spanned spike.

Worth noting for this clone: Its matching antigen is unknown.

Sequencing used immunoSEQ multiplex PCR; TCRdb keeps in-frame clones, though not all of them. This sample carries 200,000 or so clones, approximately 87% of them seen once, and the ten largest clones take around 2.5%. Germline loops: CDR1 LNHDA, CDR2 SQIVND (reference sequence). The V and J ends lost 1 base and 1 base respectively, with 1 base between them. The CDR3 length is 12 residues. The TCR originated in an adult in good health. The rearrangement joins TRBV19 to TRBJ2-5; no definite D call. Sample: peripheral blood, taken on day 0 of MenACWY control vaccination. CDR3 residues: CASSIGQETQYF. CDR3 nucleotide sequence: TGTGCCAGTAGTATAGGCCAAGAGACCCAGTACTTC. The complete variable domain, with remaining parts taken from reference TRBV19 and TRBJ2-5, reads DGGITQSPKYLFRKEGQNVTLSCEQNLNHDAMYWYRQDPGQGLRLIYYSQIVNDFQKGDIAEGYSVSREKKESFPLTVTSAQKNPTAFYLCASSIGQETQYFGPGTRLLVL.